These 16 T cell receptor beta chains were all obtained from the same sample, sequenced in a study of T cells after posttransplantation cyclophosphamide. Data came from immunoSEQ multiplex PCR; TCRdb stores just in-frame clones and leaves some out. Of roughly 8,500 clones in the sample, 85% to 90% were seen once. Sequencing was carried out using memory CD4+ T cells sorted from PBMCs. These receptors all stem from a woman aged 60 to 75 in good health, CMV-negative, and a related stem cell transplant donor.

The CDR3 nucleotides read TGTGCCATCAGTGATTCCGCGAACACCGGGGAGCTGTTTTTT. It specifies CAISDSANTGELFF. The chain carries TRBV10-3 and TRBJ2-2; D ambiguous. This CDR3 is built from 14 residues. The V gene lost 3 bases and the J gene lost 0 bases, with 5 bases spanning the gap. CDR1 and CDR2 from the germline V gene are ENHRY and SYGVKD.

This clone was detected only a few times. CDR3 loop: CASSQDAPGGSDTQYF. The DNA for the CDR3 is TGCGCCAGCAGCCAAGATGCCCCAGGGGGTTCAGATACGCAGTATTTT. The J gene is TRBJ2-3, the V gene TRBV4-3, with 7 positions matching TRBD1. CDR3 size: 16 residues. The germline gives CDR1 LGHNA, CDR2 YSLEER. V lost 0 bases to trimming and J lost 4 bases; unmatched junction nucleotides: 7.

The chain joins TRBV6-6 to TRBJ1-1, with D perhaps TRBD1 (5 bases). CDR1 and CDR2 from the germline V gene are MNHNY and SVGAGI (reference sequence). V dropped 0 bases and J dropped 6 bases, with 14 bases sitting between them. The CDR3 totals 15 residues. The CDR3 DNA sequence: TGTGCCAGCAGTTACTCATCCCTCAGGGCCCCTGAAGCTTTCTTT. Translation: CASSYSSLRAPEAFF.

The J gene is TRBJ1-2, the V gene TRBV28; the D gene is possibly TRBD1 (6 bases). Germline V gene data show CDR1 as MDHEN and CDR2 as SYDVKM. The ends were cut back, 6 bases at V and 6 bases at J, with 17 bases in the middle. The CDR3 covers 14 residues. The CDR3 DNA follows: TGTGCCAGCAGGGGTACAGGGCGGAACAATGGCTACACCTTC. It is translated as CASRGTGRNNGYTF.

This clone was detected once. The chain couples TRBV9 to TRBJ2-4; TRBD2 matches at 10 bases. The CDR3 contains 20 residues. CDR1 is SGDLS and CDR2 is YYNGEE in the germline V gene. With 4 bases clipped from V and 5 bases from J, the junction kept 21 bases outside the gene matches. The CDR3 region has the DNA TGTGCCAGCAGCCGCCAAGGTGCTAGCGGGAGAGCGTCCCCCGAAAACATTCAGTACTTC. Translating it yields CASSRQGASGRASPENIQYF.

CDR3 bases: TGCGCCAGCAGCCAAGATGAGTTAGCGGTCACCGGGGAGCTGTTTTTT. Translating gives CASSQDELAVTGELFF. V usage is TRBV4-1 and J usage is TRBJ2-2; TRBD2 might be the D (6 bases). CDR1 and CDR2 from the germline V gene are MGHRA and YSYEKL. V lost 0 bases and J 4 bases, leaving 12 bases between the germline ends. The CDR3 is 16 amino acids.

The chain joins TRBV7-2 to TRBJ2-4, with D possibly matching TRBD1 (6 bases). V was cut by 2 bases and J by 1 base, with 21 bases left in between. Germline V CDR1 and CDR2: SGHTA, FQGNSA. This CDR3 has 19 amino acids. The CDR3: CASSLKDSKRGWAKNIQYF. CDR3 nucleotides: TGTGCCAGCAGCTTAAAAGACTCAAAGAGGGGGTGGGCCAAAAACATTCAGTACTTC.

This chain uses TRBV5-1 with TRBJ2-7, with 9 bases that match TRBD1. From germline, CDR1 is SGHRS and CDR2 YFSETQ. There are 13 residues in the CDR3. J was trimmed by 10 bases and V by 4 bases; bases with no gene match: 9. The DNA of the CDR3 is TGCGCCAGCAGCCCCTCCCGGGACAGGGAACAGTACTTC. Translation: CASSPSRDREQYF.

This clone has a single count. The chain employs TRBV4-3 and TRBJ2-5; 11 nucleotides agree with TRBD1. With V trimmed by 4 bases and J by 1 base, 5 bases remained unmatched. CDR1 is LGHNA and CDR2 is YSLEER in the germline V gene. The CDR3 has 16 amino acids. The CDR3 nucleotides read TGCGCCAGCAGCCCAGGACAGGGGGCTTTCCAAGAGACCCAGTACTTC. It is translated as CASSPGQGAFQETQYF.

This clone was detected a few times. The chain has TRBV6-6 and TRBJ2-1; 11 bases map to TRBD1. The junction had 9 bases not matched to a gene; V was cut back by 7 bases and J by 4 bases. CDR3 length: 16 residues. Germline V lookup: CDR1 MNHNY, CDR2 SVGAGI (reference sequence). CDR3 in amino acids: CASTHPGQGAYNEQFF. In nucleotides, the CDR3 is TGTGCCAGCACCCACCCCGGACAGGGGGCTTACAATGAGCAGTTCTTC.

The V gene is TRBV2, the J gene TRBJ2-7; 7 nucleotides align to TRBD1. The CDR3 consists of 13 residues. The germline CDR1 and CDR2 sequences are SNHLY and FYNNEI. J was trimmed by 3 bases and V by 5 bases; bases with no gene match: 4. CDR3 nucleotide sequence: TGTGCCAGCAGTAAGGGACAGAACTACGAGCAGTACGTC. Protein sequence: CASSKGQNYEQYV.

The gene calls are TRBV2 and TRBJ2-5, with TRBD1 as a possible D gene (6 bases). This CDR3 is 14 amino acids long. Trimming stripped 6 bases from V and 1 base from J, with 12 bases between. Germline V gene lookup returns CDR1 SNHLY and CDR2 FYNNEI. The CDR3 sequence is CASRGTPPQETQYF. The CDR3, as DNA: TGTGCCAGCAGGGGGACACCCCCCCAAGAGACCCAGTACTTC.

The V gene is TRBV28, the J gene TRBJ2-5; 11 nucleotides align to TRBD2. V lost 5 bases, J lost 5 bases, and 10 bases stayed unmatched. CDR1 and CDR2 from the germline V gene are MDHEN and SYDVKM. This CDR3 has 16 residues. CDR3 nucleotide sequence: TGTGCCAGCAGTCGAATTGCTAGCGGGGGGAGGGAGACCCAGTACTTC. This sequence encodes CASSRIASGGRETQYF.

The V and J genes are TRBV2 and TRBJ1-5; 9 nucleotides agree with TRBD1. The V gene's germline CDR1 is SNHLY and CDR2 FYNNEI. The CDR3 sequence is 15 residues long. V shed 6 bases, J shed 4 bases, and the junction held 7 bases outside the gene matches. Here the CDR3 reads CASSKDRGLNQPQHF. Written as DNA, the CDR3 is TGTGCCAGCAGCAAAGACAGGGGGTTAAATCAGCCCCAGCATTTT.

The chain employs TRBV28 and TRBJ1-2; 7 nucleotides line up with TRBD1. CDR1 is MDHEN, CDR2 SYDVKM, per germline. The trim removed 5 bases at V and 5 bases at J, leaving 11 bases unmatched. This CDR3 spans 15 amino acids. CDR3 sequence reads: CASSHSTGRYYGYTF. CDR3 bases: TGTGCCAGCAGTCACTCGACAGGGCGGTATTATGGCTACACCTTC.

J is TRBJ2-2 and V is TRBV11-2; 8 nucleotides line up with TRBD2. Per germline, CDR1 SGHAT and CDR2 FQNNGV. The CDR3 length is 16 residues. V was clipped by 2 bases and J by 4 bases; unmatched bases: 6. The CDR3 loop reads CASSLIVAGRTGELFF. DNA for the CDR3: TGTGCCAGCAGCTTAATCGTAGCGGGGCGCACCGGGGAGCTGTTTTTT.